This is a list of T cell receptor beta chains from one sample in a study of T cell repertoires in cytomegalovirus infection. TCRdb called the reads again in MiXCR, with one record for every CDR3 protein. The sample has fewer than 550,000 distinct CDR3 sequences; more than 20% are singletons. The sequenced sample consisted of PBMCs. All receptors derive from a human donor in good health (CMV status not recorded). Some clones in this sample may be carry-over from other donors' samples. CDR3s leave out the opening cysteine and the closing phenylalanine or tryptophan. The size field is filled for only some rows; it gives once, few, many or a size class.

>.|TRBV12-3/TRBV12-4|TRBJ1-6
ASSTGARMGNSPLH
>.|TRBV20-1|TRBJ2-2
SARGFGTGGLSNTGELF
>few|TRBV20-1|TRBJ2-7
SARVPEGGADEQY
>many|TRBV7-2|TRBJ2-3
ASSAALVTPSGTQY
>.|TRBV6-5|TRBJ2-1
ASSYVPGPNNEQF
>.|TRBV4-1|TRBJ1-6
ASSQEPDYRGGDDNSPLH
>few|TRBV7-2|TRBJ2-3
ASSPTSGSDTQY
>few|TRBV12-3/TRBV12-4|TRBJ2-3
ASSLMTPTQY
>.|TRBV5-1|TRBJ1-1
ASSLSGGTGEAF
>.|TRBV6-2/TRBV6-3|TRBJ1-5
ASSSAQGLRGSNQPQH
>.|TRBV18|TRBJ1-1
ASSYPSSHFTEAF
>.|TRBV20-1|TRBJ1-2
SARIGNYGYT
>few|TRBV12-5|TRBJ2-5
ASGPREETQY
>.|TRBV19|TRBJ2-5
ASSIDPGQETQY
>.|TRBV12-3/TRBV12-4|TRBJ2-7
ASTLGDRSAPLYEQY
>.|TRBV30|TRBJ1-1
AWSVRGTLNTEAF